Sequencing of this T cell receptor (beta chain) was carried out in a study of CD8 T cells in ankylosing spondylitis. General study findings and limits: Disease-linked clones displayed a CD8+ phenotype and appeared relatively rarely in peripheral blood. Blood from ankylosing spondylitis patients appeared to carry a characteristic eight-variant TCR beta motif.

Ten or more counts support this clonotype. Its matching antigen is unknown. This CDR3 has 13 amino acids. CDR1 and CDR2 from the germline V gene are DFQATT and SNEGSKA (reference sequence). The V gene lost 5 bases and the J gene lost 4 bases, with 12 bases spanning the gap. Making the TCR beta libraries involved quantitative 5'-RACE with molecular barcodes. TCRdb analysed the 5' RACE reads with MiXCR anew, one entry per CDR3 protein. The sample holds under 300,000 distinct CDR3 sequences; roughly a tenth are singletons and the top ten take approximately 2.5%. The specimen was blood, either unsorted or a sorted T cell fraction (not recorded which). The gene calls are TRBV20-1 and TRBJ1-5; TRBD1 might be the D (5 bases). The clonotype originates from a male donor with ankylosing spondylitis or in good health (not recorded which). The CDR3: CSASRGENQPQHF. The CDR3 DNA reads as TGCAGTGCTTCCCGAGGGGAGAATCAGCCCCAGCATTTT.